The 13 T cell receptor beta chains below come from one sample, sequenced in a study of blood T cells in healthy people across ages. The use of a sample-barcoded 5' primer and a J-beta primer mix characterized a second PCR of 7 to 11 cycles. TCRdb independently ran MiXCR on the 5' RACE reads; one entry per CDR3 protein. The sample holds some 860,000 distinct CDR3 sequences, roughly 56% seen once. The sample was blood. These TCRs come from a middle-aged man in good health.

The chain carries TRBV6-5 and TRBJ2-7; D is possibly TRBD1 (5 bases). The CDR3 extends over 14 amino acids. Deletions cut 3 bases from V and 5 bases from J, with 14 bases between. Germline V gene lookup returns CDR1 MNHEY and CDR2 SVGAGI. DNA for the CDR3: TGTGCCAGCAGTTATTCCCAGGGAAGGCACGAGCAGTACTTC. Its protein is CASSYSQGRHEQYF.

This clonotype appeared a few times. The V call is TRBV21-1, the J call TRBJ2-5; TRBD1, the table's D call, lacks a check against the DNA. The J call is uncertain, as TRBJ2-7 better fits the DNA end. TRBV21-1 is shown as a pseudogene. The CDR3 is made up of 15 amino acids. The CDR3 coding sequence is TGTGCCAGCAGCAAAGCTAGGGAACAGGGCAACGAGCAGTACTTC. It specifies CASSKAREQGNEQYF.

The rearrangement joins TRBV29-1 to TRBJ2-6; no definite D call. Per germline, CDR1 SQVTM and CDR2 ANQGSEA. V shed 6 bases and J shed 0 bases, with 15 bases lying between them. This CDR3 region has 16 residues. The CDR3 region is CSVRKSRLSGANVLTF. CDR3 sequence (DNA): TGCAGCGTCCGAAAATCGAGGCTCTCTGGGGCCAACGTCCTGACTTTC.

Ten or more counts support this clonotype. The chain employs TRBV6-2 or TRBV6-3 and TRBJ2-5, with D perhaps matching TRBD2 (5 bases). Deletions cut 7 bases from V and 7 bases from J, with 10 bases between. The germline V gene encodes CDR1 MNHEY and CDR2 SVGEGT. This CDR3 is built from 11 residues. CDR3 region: CASNNGGTQYF. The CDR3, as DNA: TGTGCCAGCAACAACGGAGGGACCCAGTACTTC.

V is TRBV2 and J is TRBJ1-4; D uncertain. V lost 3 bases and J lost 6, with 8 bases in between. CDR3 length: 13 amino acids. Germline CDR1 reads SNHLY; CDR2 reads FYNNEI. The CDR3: CASSDSPYEKLFF. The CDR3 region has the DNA TGTGCCAGCAGTGACAGTCCATATGAAAAACTGTTTTTT.

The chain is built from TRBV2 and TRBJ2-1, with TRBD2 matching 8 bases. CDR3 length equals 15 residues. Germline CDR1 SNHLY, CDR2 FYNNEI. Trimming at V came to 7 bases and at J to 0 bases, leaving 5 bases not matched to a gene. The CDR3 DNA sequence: TGTGCCAGCACCCGCGGGGGGAGCTCCTACAATGAGCAGTTCTTC. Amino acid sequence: CASTRGGSSYNEQFF.

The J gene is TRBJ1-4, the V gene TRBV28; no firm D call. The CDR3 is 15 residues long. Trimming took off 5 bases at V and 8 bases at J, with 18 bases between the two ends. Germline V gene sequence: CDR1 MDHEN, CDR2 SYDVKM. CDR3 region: CASSAPPSSGEKLFF. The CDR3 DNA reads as TGTGCCAGCAGTGCCCCGCCTTCCTCCGGGGAAAAACTGTTTTTT. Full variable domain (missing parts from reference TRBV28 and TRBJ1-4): DVKVTQSSRYLVKRTGEKVFLECVQDMDHENMFWYRQDPGLGLRLIYFSYDVKMKEKGDIPEGYSVSREKKERFSLILESASTNQTSMYLCASSAPPSSGEKLFFGSGTQLSVL.

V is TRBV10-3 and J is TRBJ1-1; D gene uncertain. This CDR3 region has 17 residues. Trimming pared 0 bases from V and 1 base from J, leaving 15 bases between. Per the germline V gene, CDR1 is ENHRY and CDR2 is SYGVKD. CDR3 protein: CAISESSSSQRNTEAFF. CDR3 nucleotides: TGTGCCATCAGTGAGTCCTCATCCTCCCAGCGGAACACTGAAGCTTTCTTT.

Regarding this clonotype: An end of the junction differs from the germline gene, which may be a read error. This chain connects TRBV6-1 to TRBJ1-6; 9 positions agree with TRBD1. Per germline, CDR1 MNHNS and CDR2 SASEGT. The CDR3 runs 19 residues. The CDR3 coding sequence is TGTGCCAGCAGCGAAGACAGGGGGTTGTTAAGCTCCTATAATTCACCCCTCCACTTT. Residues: CASSEDRGLLSSYNSPLHF.

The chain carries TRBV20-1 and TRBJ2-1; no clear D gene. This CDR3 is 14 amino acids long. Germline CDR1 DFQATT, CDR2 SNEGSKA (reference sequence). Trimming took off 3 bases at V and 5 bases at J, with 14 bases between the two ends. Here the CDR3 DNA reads TGCAGTGCTAGTCACCCCGGATATAACAATGAGCAGTTCTTC. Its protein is CSASHPGYNNEQFF.

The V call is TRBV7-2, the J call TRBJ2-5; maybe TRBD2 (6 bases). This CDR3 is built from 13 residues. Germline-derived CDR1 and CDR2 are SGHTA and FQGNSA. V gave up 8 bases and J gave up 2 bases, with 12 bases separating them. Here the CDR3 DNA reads TGTGCCAGCTTTAGCGGTAATCAAGAGACCCAGTACTTC. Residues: CASFSGNQETQYF.

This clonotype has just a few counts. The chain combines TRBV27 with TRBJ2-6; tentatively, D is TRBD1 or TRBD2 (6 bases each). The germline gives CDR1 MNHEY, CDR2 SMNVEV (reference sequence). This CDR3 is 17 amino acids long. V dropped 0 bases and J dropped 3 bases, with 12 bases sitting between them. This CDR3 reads CASSLSARGLGANVLTF. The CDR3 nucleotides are TGTGCCAGCAGTTTATCGGCCAGGGGACTTGGGGCCAACGTCCTGACTTTC.

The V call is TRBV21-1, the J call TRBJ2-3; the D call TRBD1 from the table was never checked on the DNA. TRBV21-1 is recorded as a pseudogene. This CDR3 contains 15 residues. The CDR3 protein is CATLRTGTSPDTQYF. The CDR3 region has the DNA TGTGCCACCCTTCGGACCGGGACTAGCCCAGATACGCAGTATTTT.